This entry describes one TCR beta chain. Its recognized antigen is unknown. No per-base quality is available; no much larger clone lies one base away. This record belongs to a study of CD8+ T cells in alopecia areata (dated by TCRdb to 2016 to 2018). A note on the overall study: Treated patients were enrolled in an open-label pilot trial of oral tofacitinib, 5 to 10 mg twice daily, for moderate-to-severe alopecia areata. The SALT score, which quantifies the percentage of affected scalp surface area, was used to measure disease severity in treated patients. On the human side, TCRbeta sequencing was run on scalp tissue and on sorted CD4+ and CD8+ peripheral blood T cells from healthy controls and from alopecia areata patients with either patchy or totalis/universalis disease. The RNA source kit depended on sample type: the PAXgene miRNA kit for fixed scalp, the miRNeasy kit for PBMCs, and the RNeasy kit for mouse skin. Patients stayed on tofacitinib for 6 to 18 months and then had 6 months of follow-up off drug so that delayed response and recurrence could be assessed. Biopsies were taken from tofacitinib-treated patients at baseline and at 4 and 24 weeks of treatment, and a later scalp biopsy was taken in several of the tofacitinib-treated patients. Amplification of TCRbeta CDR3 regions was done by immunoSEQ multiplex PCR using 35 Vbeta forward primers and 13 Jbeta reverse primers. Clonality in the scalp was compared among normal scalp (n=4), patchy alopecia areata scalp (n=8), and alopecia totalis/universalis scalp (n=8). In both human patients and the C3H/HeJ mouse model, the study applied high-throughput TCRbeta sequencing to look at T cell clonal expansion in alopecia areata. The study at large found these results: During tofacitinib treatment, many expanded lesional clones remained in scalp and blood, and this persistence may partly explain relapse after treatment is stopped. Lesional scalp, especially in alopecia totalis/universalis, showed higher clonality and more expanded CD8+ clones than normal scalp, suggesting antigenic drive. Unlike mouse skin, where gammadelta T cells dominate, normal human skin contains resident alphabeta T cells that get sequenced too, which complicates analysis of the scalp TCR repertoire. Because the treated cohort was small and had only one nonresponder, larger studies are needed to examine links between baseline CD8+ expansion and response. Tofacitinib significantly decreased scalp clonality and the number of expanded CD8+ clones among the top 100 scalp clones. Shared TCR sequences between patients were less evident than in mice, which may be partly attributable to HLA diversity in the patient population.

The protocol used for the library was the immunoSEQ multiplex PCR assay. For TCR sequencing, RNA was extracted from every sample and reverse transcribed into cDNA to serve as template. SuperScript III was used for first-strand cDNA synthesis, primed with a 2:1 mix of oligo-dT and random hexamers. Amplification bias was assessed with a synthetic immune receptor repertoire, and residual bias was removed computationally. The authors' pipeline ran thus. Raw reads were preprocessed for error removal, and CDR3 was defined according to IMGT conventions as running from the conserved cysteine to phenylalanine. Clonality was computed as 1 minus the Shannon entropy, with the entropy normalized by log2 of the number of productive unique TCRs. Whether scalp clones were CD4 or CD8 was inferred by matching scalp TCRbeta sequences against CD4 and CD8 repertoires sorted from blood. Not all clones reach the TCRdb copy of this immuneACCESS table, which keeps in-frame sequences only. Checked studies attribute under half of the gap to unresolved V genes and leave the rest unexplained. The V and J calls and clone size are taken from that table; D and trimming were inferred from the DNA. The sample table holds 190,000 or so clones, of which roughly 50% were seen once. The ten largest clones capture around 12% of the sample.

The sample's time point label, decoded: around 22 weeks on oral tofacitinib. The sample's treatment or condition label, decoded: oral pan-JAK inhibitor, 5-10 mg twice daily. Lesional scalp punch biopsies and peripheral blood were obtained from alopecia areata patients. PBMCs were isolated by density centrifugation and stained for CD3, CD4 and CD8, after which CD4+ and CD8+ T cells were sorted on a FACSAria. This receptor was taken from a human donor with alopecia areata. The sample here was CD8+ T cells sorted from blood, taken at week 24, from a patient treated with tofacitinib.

The sequenced DNA: TGTGCCAGCAGTACGGACAGGGAGGTCCTCTACGAGCAGTACTTC. Translated, this is CASSTDREVLYEQYF. In this chain, TRBV6-5 is recombined with TRBJ2-7, and TRBD1 aligns with 8 junction nucleotides. Ends trimmed: V by 5 bases, J by 3 bases; bases unmatched to a gene: 9. The CDR3 contains 15 residues, cysteine and phenylalanine counted. The DNA shown is the 45-base CDR3, in frame from base 1. CDR1 MNHEY and CDR2 SVGAGI are derived from the germline V gene.